This entry lists 7 T cell receptor beta chains sequenced from one sample in a study of CD8+ T cells in alopecia areata. cDNA prepared by RNA extraction and subsequent reverse transcription served as the template for sequencing. Measured with immunoSEQ multiplex PCR; TCRdb has only the in-frame clones, and not every one. The table records 95,000 to 150,000 clones, around 63% of them present only once. The treatment was: oral pan-JAK inhibitor, 5-10 mg twice daily. The sample in question was CD4+ T cells sorted from blood, obtained at week 4, from a patient treated with tofacitinib. The origin of the receptors is a human donor with alopecia areata.

This clone was observed a few times. This rearrangement joins TRBV7-2 to TRBJ1-1; a weak D match, TRBD1 (5 bases). Trimming removed 3 bases at V and 4 bases at J, with 9 bases between. The CDR3 loop spans 13 amino acids. Germline loops: CDR1 SGHTA, CDR2 FQGNSA. The CDR3 coding sequence is TGTGCCAGCAGCTTTGCCGGGGCCACTGAAGCTTTCTTT. Protein product: CASSFAGATEAFF. Together with reference TRBV7-2 and TRBJ1-1, the CDR3 gives the full variable domain: GAGVSQSPSNKVTEKGKDVELRCDPISGHTALYWYRQSLGQGLEFLIYFQGNSAPDKSGLPSDRFSAERTGGSVSTLTIQRTQQEDSAVYLCASSFAGATEAFFGQGTRLTVV.

This clone has just a few counts. CDR3 sequence (DNA): TGCAGCGGCGAGGTCACAGATACGCAGTATTTT. As protein: CSGEVTDTQYF. This chain joins TRBV29-1 and TRBJ2-3; D uncertain. In germline, CDR1 is SQVTM, CDR2 ANQGSEA. The V end was cut by 7 bases, the J end by 2 bases, with 7 bases between. There are 11 residues in the CDR3.

This clone occurred a few times. The chain carries TRBV5-6 and TRBJ2-2, with D hard to call. CDR3 length equals 14 residues. V was pared by 5 bases and J by 0 bases, with 8 bases between. The germline V gene encodes CDR1 SGHDT and CDR2 YYEEEE. CDR3 sequence: CASRKDTNTGELFF. The CDR3 DNA reads as TGTGCCAGCAGGAAAGACACGAACACCGGGGAGCTGTTTTTT.

This chain uses TRBV7-2 with TRBJ2-1; maybe TRBD1 (6 bases). V was clipped by 6 bases and J by 9 bases, with 15 bases between them. Germline V CDR1 and CDR2: SGHTA, FQGNSA. CDR3 length: 13 residues. Here the CDR3 reads CASSNRVLGEQFF. In DNA form, the CDR3 reads TGTGCCAGCAGTAACAGGGTCCTGGGTGAGCAGTTCTTC. Full variable domain (missing parts from reference TRBV7-2 and TRBJ2-1): GAGVSQSPSNKVTEKGKDVELRCDPISGHTALYWYRQSLGQGLEFLIYFQGNSAPDKSGLPSDRFSAERTGGSVSTLTIQRTQQEDSAVYLCASSNRVLGEQFFGPGTRLTVL.

The chain combines TRBV30 with TRBJ2-1; 9 positions match TRBD2. In germline, CDR1 is GTSNPN, CDR2 SVGIG (reference sequence). This CDR3 region has 17 residues. V shed 1 base, J shed 1 base, and the junction held 8 bases outside the gene matches. The CDR3 sequence: CAWSGLADYGSYNEQFF. DNA of the CDR3: TGTGCCTGGAGTGGACTAGCGGACTACGGATCCTACAATGAGCAGTTCTTC.

This chain links TRBV29-1 with TRBJ2-7; D possibly corresponds to TRBD1 (5 bases). Germline loops: CDR1 SQVTM, CDR2 ANQGSEA. The CDR3 has 14 amino acids. V was cut by 4 bases and J by 2 bases, with 15 bases left in between. CDR3 DNA sequence: TGCAGCGTTGTGATTAGGGGTAACCCCTACGAGCAGTACTTC. As protein: CSVVIRGNPYEQYF.

The chain combines TRBV7-9 with TRBJ2-5, with TRBD2 matching over 11 bases. CDR3 size: 17 residues. The junction had 11 bases not matched to a gene; V was cut back by 3 bases and J by 5 bases. Germline V gene lookup returns CDR1 SEHNR and CDR2 FQNEAQ (reference sequence). The CDR3 loop reads CASSFVSSGGTRETQYF. For the CDR3, the DNA is TGTGCCAGCAGCTTTGTGTCTAGCGGGGGGACCAGGGAGACCCAGTACTTC.